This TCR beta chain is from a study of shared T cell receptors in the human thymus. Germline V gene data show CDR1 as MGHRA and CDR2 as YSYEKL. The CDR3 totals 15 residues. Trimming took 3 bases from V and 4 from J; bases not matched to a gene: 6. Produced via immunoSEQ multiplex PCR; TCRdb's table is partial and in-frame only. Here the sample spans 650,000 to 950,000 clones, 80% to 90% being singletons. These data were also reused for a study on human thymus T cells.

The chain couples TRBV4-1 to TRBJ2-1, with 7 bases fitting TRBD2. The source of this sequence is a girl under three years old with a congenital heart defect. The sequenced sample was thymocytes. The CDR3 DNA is TGCGCCAGCAGCCAGTCGACTAGCCCTTACAATGAGCAGTTCTTC. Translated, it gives CASSQSTSPYNEQFF.